This T cell receptor beta chain was sequenced for a study of blood T cells in healthy people across ages (dated by TCRdb to about 2015). A note on the overall study: In model experiments, template switching captured roughly one uniquely barcoded TCR beta cDNA molecule for every two T cells. Four age groups were formed from the donors: young (average roughly 15 years), middle-aged (just under 40), aged (roughly 56) and long-lived (roughly 81). To avoid experimental bias, donors of different ages were distributed randomly across sequencing lanes. Two additional independent replicas of 1 million unique cDNA reads from the same blood draw were analyzed for two donors (one aged 18 to 30 and one aged 80 or older). To track age-related changes in TCR beta repertoire diversity, the study relied on deep sequencing normalized with unique cDNA molecular identifiers. Overall results and qualifications from the work: Estimates of total diversity based on one million sequenced T cells were considered lower bounds and underestimates. Observed TCR beta diversity per million T cells fell roughly linearly with age, and a significant reduction was already apparent by age about 38. There was a strong correlation between observed TCR beta diversity and the percentage of naive T cells measured by flow cytometry. Compared with the aged group, more naive CD4+ T cells, fewer expanded clones and increased TCR diversity were shown by the long-lived group, suggesting age selection. Because profiling used bulk unsorted PBMCs, naive and antigen-experienced compartments could not be compared conclusively. The CMV infection status of donors was not known, potentially confounding age-related changes in expanded clonotypes.

Receptor libraries were prepared by 5' RACE. The listed sequencing device is Illumina HiSeq 2500. The second PCR ran for roughly 7 to 11 cycles and used a J-beta primer mix along with a sample-barcoded 5' primer. A template-switch 5' adaptor carrying 12 random nucleotides introduced a unique molecular identifier onto each TCR beta cDNA molecule. Each sample yielded at least 3 million CDR3-containing paired-end reads. First-strand cDNA synthesis was performed from all RNA using the Mint cDNA synthesis kit, with priming by a TRBC-specific oligonucleotide. After uracil-DNA glycosylase treatment, a first 18-cycle PCR used universal primers M1SS and BC2_uni_R on all cDNA. The source study handled its data this way. For normalization, 1 million high-quality reads, each with a distinct molecular identifier, were randomly selected from each sample. Instead of being binned into consensus sequences, reads that shared molecular identifiers were thrown out. CDR3 identification, clonotype clustering and error correction used MiTCR with a Q25 quality threshold and the strictest error-elimination algorithm. A nonparametric unseen species model with Euler transformation was used to estimate lower-bound total TCR beta diversity. The raw public data were reprocessed by TCRdb itself: fastp quality trimming at Q25, MiXCR clonotype calling, in-frame beta chains only. Every CDR3 protein is listed once, alongside the most common genes and DNA of its rows. TCRdb's processing, not the authors', yielded these V and J calls. This sample has 590,000 or so distinct CDR3 sequences in its table, and roughly 31% of those were observed once. The leading ten clones occupy 15% to 17% of the sample.

The CDR3 starts with the cysteine, ends with the phenylalanine, and has 17 residues. Only the CDR3 DNA stays, 51 bases, in frame from base 1. The germline V gene (reference sequence) specifies DFQATT as CDR1 and SNEGSKA as CDR2. Relative to germline, V is missing 1 base and J is missing 6 bases, with 16 bases of the junction outside any gene match. This clonotype was seen ten or more times. Its binding antigen is unknown. There are no base qualities to consult, and no much larger clone falls within one base. The donors were under 40 Caucasian individuals from Russia, aged 6 to 90 years, who were systemically healthy. Around 9.9 milliliters of peripheral blood were collected from each donor into EDTA-treated Vacutainer tubes. Ficoll-Paque density-gradient centrifugation was used to isolate PBMCs, with at least 6.5 million per sample. Total RNA was extracted from PBMCs with Trizol reagent, with at least 5 micrograms obtained per sample. The percentages of naive CD45RAhigh/CD27high T cells were determined by flow cytometry on a PBMC aliquot from every donor.

The chain employs TRBV20-1 and TRBJ2-3, and TRBD2 aligns with 7 junction nucleotides. The sequence was collected from an elderly woman in good health. The sample taken for sequencing was blood. CDR3 region: CSARGPPSGRGRDTQYF. The DNA sequence is given as TGCAGTGCTAGAGGGCCGCCGAGCGGGCGGGGGAGGGATACGCAGTATTTT.